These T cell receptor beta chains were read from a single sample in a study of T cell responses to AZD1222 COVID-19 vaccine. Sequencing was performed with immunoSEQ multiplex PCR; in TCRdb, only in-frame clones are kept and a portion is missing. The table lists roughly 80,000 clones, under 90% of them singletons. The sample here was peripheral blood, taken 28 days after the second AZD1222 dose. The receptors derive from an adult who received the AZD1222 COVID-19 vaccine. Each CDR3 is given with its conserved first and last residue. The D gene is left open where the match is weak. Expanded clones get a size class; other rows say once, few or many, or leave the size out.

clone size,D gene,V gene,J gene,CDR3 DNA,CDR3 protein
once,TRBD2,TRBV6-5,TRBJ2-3,TGTGCCAGCAGCTCTCTAGCGGCGAGCACAGATACGCAGTATTTT,CASSSLAASTDTQYF
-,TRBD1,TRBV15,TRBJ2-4,TGTGCCACCAGCACTGGGACAGGGATGACCAAAAACATTCAGTACTTC,CATSTGTGMTKNIQYF
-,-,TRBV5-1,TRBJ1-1,TGCGCCAGCAGCCCGGGGGTGAGCACTGAAGCTTTCTTT,CASSPGVSTEAFF
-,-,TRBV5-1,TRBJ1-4,TGCGCCAGCAGCTTCAAGGACGGAAATGAAAAACTGTTTTTT,CASSFKDGNEKLFF
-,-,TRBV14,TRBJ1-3,TGTGCCAGCAGCCGGTTGGGACCCCCGGGAGGAAACACCATATATTTT,CASSRLGPPGGNTIYF
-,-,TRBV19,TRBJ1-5,TGTGCCAGTAGTATACAGGGCTTTACTAATCAGCCCCAGCATTTT,CASSIQGFTNQPQHF
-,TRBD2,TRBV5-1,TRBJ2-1,TGCGCCAGCAGCTTGGCCGCTAGCGGGGGCCCCGCTTACAATGAGCAGTTCTTC,CASSLAASGGPAYNEQFF
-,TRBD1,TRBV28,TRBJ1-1,TGTGCCAGCAGTCCGGGACAGCAAAACACTGAAGCTTTCTTT,CASSPGQQNTEAFF
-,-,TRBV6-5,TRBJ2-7,TGTGCCAGCAGGGGGGCCACAGGAGGTGACTGGTTC,CASRGATGGDWF
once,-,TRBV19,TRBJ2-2,TGTGCCAGTATAGGAGTTAACACCGGGGAGCTGTTTTTT,CASIGVNTGELFF
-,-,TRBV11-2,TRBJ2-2,TGTGCCAGCAGCTTTACCTGGGGTGGGGGCCGGAACACCGGGGAGCTGTTTTTT,CASSFTWGGGRNTGELFF
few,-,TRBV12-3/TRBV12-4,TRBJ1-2,TGTGCCAGCAGTTTACGGACCTTCTATGGCTACACCTTC,CASSLRTFYGYTF
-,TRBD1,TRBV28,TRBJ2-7,TGTGCCAGCAGCCCAGGAGAGGGGGCGACCGAGCAGTACTTC,CASSPGEGATEQYF
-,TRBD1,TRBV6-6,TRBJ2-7,TGTGCCAGCACCCGGGACAGTCAACACTACGAGCAGTACTTC,CASTRDSQHYEQYF
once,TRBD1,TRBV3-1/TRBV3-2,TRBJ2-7,TGTGCCAGCAGCCAATCGACAGGGGGGTACGAGCAGTACTTC,CASSQSTGGYEQYF
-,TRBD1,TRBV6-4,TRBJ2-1,TGTGCCAGCAGTGTGACAGGGTACGACTACAATGAGCAGTTCTTC,CASSVTGYDYNEQFF
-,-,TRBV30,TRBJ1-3,TGTGCCTGGAGTAGGTGGAGGTCTGGAAACACCATATATTTT,CAWSRWRSGNTIYF
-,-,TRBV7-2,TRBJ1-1,TGTGCCAGCAGCTTAGTCTCCGGACAGAAAGGGTCTGAAGCTTTCTTT,CASSLVSGQKGSEAFF
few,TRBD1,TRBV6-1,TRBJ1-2,TGTGCCAGCAGTGACCCTGGACAGGGGGGAACCTATGGCTACACCTTC,CASSDPGQGGTYGYTF
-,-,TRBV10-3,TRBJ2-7,TGTGCCATCAGTGTCCAGGGGAGGGCTAGGGAGCAGTACTTC,CAISVQGRAREQYF
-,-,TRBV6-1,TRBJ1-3,TGTGCCAGCAGTGAAGGAGGGACTGGAAACACCATATATTTT,CASSEGGTGNTIYF
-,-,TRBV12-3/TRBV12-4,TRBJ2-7,TGTGCCAGCACTCTACGGATGTCCGGCGAGCAGTACTTC,CASTLRMSGEQYF
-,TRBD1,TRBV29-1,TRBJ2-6,TGCAGCGTTGTTTTCCCGGACAGGAATGACGTCCTGACTTTC,CSVVFPDRNDVLTF
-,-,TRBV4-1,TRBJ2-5,TGCGCCAGCAGCCACCCCCGAGAGACCCAGTACTTC,CASSHPRETQYF
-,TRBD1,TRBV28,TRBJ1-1,TGTGCCAGCAGTTTACCCGGGACAGGGAGTGTGCGAACTGAAGCTTTCTTT,CASSLPGTGSVRTEAFF
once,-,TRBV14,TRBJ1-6,TGTGCCAGCAGCCGCACCTACAGGGCGGGAAATTCACCCCTCCACTTT,CASSRTYRAGNSPLHF
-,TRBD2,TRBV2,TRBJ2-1,TGTGCCAGCAGTCCTACTAGCGGGGGGGTAGGGGAGCAGTTCTTC,CASSPTSGGVGEQFF
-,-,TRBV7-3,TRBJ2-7,TGTGCCAGCAGCTTAAATCGGCTGGGGGAGCAGTACTTC,CASSLNRLGEQYF
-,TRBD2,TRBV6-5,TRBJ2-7,TGTGCCAGCAGGTCCGCGGCTAGCGGATTATACGAGCAGTACTTC,CASRSAASGLYEQYF
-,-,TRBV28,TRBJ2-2,TGTGCCACCCAAGATGGGGGTAGGTGGACCGGGGAGCTGTTTTTT,CATQDGGRWTGELFF
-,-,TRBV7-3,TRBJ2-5,TGTGCCAGCAGCCCAGGCAGCGCACCCTCGGGGACCCAGTACTTC,CASSPGSAPSGTQYF
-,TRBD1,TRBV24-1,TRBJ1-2,TGTGCCACCAGTGATTCCACGACAGGGTGGAACTATGGCTACACCTTC,CATSDSTTGWNYGYTF